These T cell receptor beta chains were read from a single sample in a study of early T cells in non-severe SARS-CoV-2 infection. TCRdb reprocessed the 5' RACE reads via MiXCR and lists one record per CDR3 protein. Of around 30,000 distinct CDR3 sequences listed, 4.5% to 7% are singletons. The sequenced sample was whole blood. The source of these receptors is an adult who was a healthcare worker with PCR-confirmed SARS-CoV-2 infection or an uninfected control (not recorded which). CDR3s include the opening cysteine and the closing phenylalanine or tryptophan. A D gene is named only where the DNA matches it firmly. Expanded clones get a size class; other rows say once, few or many, or leave the size out.

D gene	V gene	J gene	clone size	CDR3 DNA	CDR3 protein
.	TRBV20-1	TRBJ2-1	.	TGCAGTGCTAGAGATATCGGAAATGAGCAGTTCTTC	CSARDIGNEQFF
.	TRBV7-2	TRBJ2-7	many	TGTGCCAGCAGCGTACTGACTGATCCTGCCTACGAGCAGTACTTC	CASSVLTDPAYEQYF
TRBD1	TRBV7-4	TRBJ2-5	many	TGTGCCAGCAGCCCCCGACAGGGGGCTGAAGAGACCCAGTACTTC	CASSPRQGAEETQYF
.	TRBV7-2	TRBJ2-7	many	TGTGCCAGCAGCTTCGGGGCCTACGAGCAGTACTTC	CASSFGAYEQYF
TRBD1	TRBV12-3/TRBV12-4	TRBJ2-2	many	TGTGCCAGCAGCCCGACAGGGGGGAACACCGGGGAGCTGTTTTTT	CASSPTGGNTGELFF
.	TRBV5-5	TRBJ1-4	many	TGTGCCAGCAGCTTCAGGGTTGTTAATGAAAAACTGTTTTTT	CASSFRVVNEKLFF
.	TRBV6-1	TRBJ1-1	few	TGTGCCAGCAGTGATATGACAGGTCGGGCCGCTGAAGCTTTCTTT	CASSDMTGRAAEAFF
TRBD2	TRBV2	TRBJ2-1	many	TGTGCCAGCAGTGAAACTAGCGGGGGGAGCGGTGAGCAGTTCTTC	CASSETSGGSGEQFF
.	TRBV5-1	TRBJ1-1	many	TGCGCCAGCAGCTTGGACCCCTCCATCACTGAAGCTTTCTTT	CASSLDPSITEAFF
.	TRBV10-3	TRBJ2-5	many	TGTGCCATCAGCTTTTTACAGGGCCAAGAGACCCAGTACTTC	CAISFLQGQETQYF
TRBD1	TRBV18	TRBJ1-1	.	TGTGCCAGCTCACCTACGACAGGGCTCCCCTCGAACACTGAAGCTTTCTTT	CASSPTTGLPSNTEAFF
.	TRBV20-1	TRBJ1-1	many	TGCAGTGCTCAGAGGGCCGGTTTAGTTGGTCTCACTGAAGCTTTCTTT	CSAQRAGLVGLTEAFF
.	TRBV4-1	TRBJ2-3	few	TGCGCCAGCAGCCAAGAGACAGGCACAGATACGCAGTATTTT	CASSQETGTDTQYF
.	TRBV11-2	TRBJ2-5	many	TGTGCCAGCAGCTTAGAGGGCCAAGAGACCCAGTACTTC	CASSLEGQETQYF
.	TRBV7-9	TRBJ1-3	many	TGTGCCAGCAGCCCCGGGACCTCTGGAAACACCATATATTTT	CASSPGTSGNTIYF
TRBD2	TRBV4-3	TRBJ2-2	many	TGCGCCAGCAGCCAAGACGGGGAGTGGAGCGGGGGGAACACCGGGGAGCTGTTTTTT	CASSQDGEWSGGNTGELFF
.	TRBV5-4	TRBJ1-1	many	TGTGCCAGCAGCTTCGGACAGAACACTGAAGCTTTCTTT	CASSFGQNTEAFF
TRBD2	TRBV7-7	TRBJ2-5	many	TGTGCTAGCAGCACGGGACTAGCGGGGGGGCAAGAGACCCAGTACTTC	CASSTGLAGGQETQYF
.	TRBV3-1	TRBJ2-7	many	TGTGCCAGCAGCCCCTTTCCAGGGGCGAACGAGCAGTACTTC	CASSPFPGANEQYF
.	TRBV7-9	TRBJ2-5	many	TGTGCCAGCAGCCTCGGACACTCCCAAGAGACCCAGTACTTC	CASSLGHSQETQYF
.	TRBV28	TRBJ2-5	many	TGTGCCAGCAGTTTTGCCGGGTCCGGGGAGACCCAGTACTTC	CASSFAGSGETQYF
.	TRBV5-6	TRBJ2-7	few	TGTGCCAGCAGCGAGGGGTTTCCCTACGAGCAGTACTTC	CASSEGFPYEQYF
.	TRBV5-1	TRBJ2-5	many	TGCGCCAGCAGCTCTACAGGACGGGAAGAGACCCAGTACTTC	CASSSTGREETQYF
.	TRBV11-2	TRBJ1-4	few	TGTGCCAGCAGCCGGGCCTTCGATGAAAAACTGTTTTTT	CASSRAFDEKLFF
TRBD2	TRBV14	TRBJ2-2	many	TGTGCCAGCAGCCAAGATAGGACTAGGCCACCCGGGGAGCTGTTTTTT	CASSQDRTRPPGELFF
TRBD2	TRBV6-1	TRBJ2-3	many	TGTGCCAGCAGTAGAAGGACTAGCGGTCGCACAGATACGCAGTATTTT	CASSRRTSGRTDTQYF
.	TRBV19	TRBJ2-4	many	TGTGCCAGTAGTTCACACCTTGGGCAGTGGGCCGCCAAAAACATTCAGTACTTC	CASSSHLGQWAAKNIQYF
.	TRBV7-2	TRBJ2-7	.	TGTGCCAGCAGCTTAGGGCTAGCGAACTACGAGCAGTACTTC	CASSLGLANYEQYF
.	TRBV25-1	TRBJ2-7	few	TGTGCCAGCAGTCGGGGCTACGAGCAGTACTTC	CASSRGYEQYF
.	TRBV5-4	TRBJ1-3	many	TGTGCCAGCAGCCTTGGGGGCGGAACTACGGGAAACACCATATATTTT	CASSLGGGTTGNTIYF
.	TRBV11-2	TRBJ2-7	.	TGTGCCAGCAGCTTCACGGTTTCCTACGAGCAGTACTTC	CASSFTVSYEQYF
.	TRBV19	TRBJ2-7	few	TGTGCCAGTAGTATACAGGGGCCGCACGACGAGCAGTACTTC	CASSIQGPHDEQYF
.	TRBV4-1	TRBJ1-6	many	TGCGCCAGCAGCCAAGTGACGGCCCGGTCCCTCCACTTT	CASSQVTARSLHF
.	TRBV20-1	TRBJ1-5	many	TGCAGTGCTAGAGGAACGGGCAAGCCCCAGCATTTT	CSARGTGKPQHF
TRBD2	TRBV7-2	TRBJ2-3	few	TGTGCCAGCAGCTTCTTCTCCCTAGCGGGGGCCCGCACAGATACGCAGTATTTT	CASSFFSLAGARTDTQYF
.	TRBV2	TRBJ2-7	few	TGTGCCAGCAGTGAGACAGCTAAATCCTACGAGCAGTACTTC	CASSETAKSYEQYF
.	TRBV9	TRBJ1-1	.	TGTGCCAGCAGCGTAGACGGCACTGAAGCTTTCTTT	CASSVDGTEAFF
.	TRBV27	TRBJ1-2	many	TGTGCCAGCAGCCCCGGTGGTTATGGCTACACCTTC	CASSPGGYGYTF
.	TRBV10-3	TRBJ2-3	many	TGTGCCATCGGGGGCACAGATACGCAGTATTTT	CAIGGTDTQYF
.	TRBV11-2	TRBJ1-4	many	TGTGCCAGCAGCCAGGGGACGGCAACAAATGAAAAACTGTTTTTT	CASSQGTATNEKLFF